The 17 T cell receptor beta chains below all came from one sample that was sequenced in a study of T cell responses to AZD1222 COVID-19 vaccine. Profiling relied on immunoSEQ multiplex PCR, and the TCRdb table lists in-frame clones only, not all of them. The sample lists 100,000 to 150,000 clones, approximately 84% occurring once. The sequencing here drew on peripheral blood, taken on day 0 of AZD1222 vaccination. Every receptor here comes from an adult in good health.

The chain couples TRBV10-3 to TRBJ2-7; weak D call: TRBD2 (6 bases). V shed 3 bases and J shed 0 bases, with 9 bases lying between them. Germline CDR1 reads ENHRY; CDR2 reads SYGVKD. The CDR3 is made up of 14 amino acids. DNA for the CDR3: TGTGCCATCAGTGAACCCGGGAGCTCCTACGAGCAGTACTTC. Protein product: CAISEPGSSYEQYF.

This clone appeared a single time. The chain is built from TRBV4-1 and TRBJ1-4, with D possibly being TRBD1 (5 bases). There are 15 residues in the CDR3. The germline V gene encodes CDR1 MGHRA and CDR2 YSYEKL. Trimming pared 1 base from V and 6 bases from J, leaving 12 bases between. CDR3 residues: CASSQGGLRDEKLFF. The CDR3 coding sequence is TGCGCCAGCAGCCAAGGGGGCCTCAGGGATGAAAAACTGTTTTTT.

The chain combines TRBV11-2 with TRBJ2-1; 8 bases match TRBD2. From germline, CDR1 is SGHAT and CDR2 FQNNGV. Losses at the gene ends were 2 bases for V and 8 bases for J; bases not matched to a gene: 2. The CDR3 covers 13 residues. CDR3 in amino acids: CASSLSSGDEQFF. The DNA for the CDR3 is TGTGCCAGCAGCTTAAGTAGCGGGGATGAGCAGTTCTTC.

This chain joins TRBV2 and TRBJ1-2; D remains unclear. V was shortened by 10 bases and J by 3 bases, with 12 bases between the two germline ends. The V gene's germline CDR1 is SNHLY and CDR2 FYNNEI. The CDR3 has 12 amino acids. CDR3 coding DNA: TGTGCCACGATTCAGGTCGACTATGGCTACACCTTC. Residues: CATIQVDYGYTF.

This clone was recorded once. This chain links TRBV11-1 with TRBJ1-1; 8 bases are a match to TRBD1. V trimming: 5 bases; J trimming: 8 bases; junction bases outside the gene matches: 10. This CDR3 spans 14 amino acids. Germline values: CDR1 SGHAT, CDR2 FQDESV (reference sequence). The CDR3 sequence is CASSPGQGEQEAFF. CDR3 DNA sequence: TGTGCCAGCAGCCCCGGACAGGGAGAACAGGAAGCTTTCTTT.

This rearrangement joins TRBV5-1 to TRBJ1-2; 8 bases are a match to TRBD1. Germline V lookup: CDR1 SGHRS, CDR2 YFSETQ. The junction had 11 bases not matched to a gene; V was cut back by 3 bases and J by 7 bases. The CDR3 runs 15 residues. The CDR3 sequence: CASSYSTGANSGYTF. CDR3 sequence (DNA): TGCGCCAGCAGCTATTCGACAGGGGCAAATTCTGGCTACACCTTC. Full variable domain (remainder filled in from reference TRBV5-1 and TRBJ1-2): KAGVTQTPRYLIKTRGQQVTLSCSPISGHRSVSWYQQTPGQGLQFLFEYFSETQRNKGNFPGRFSGRQFSNSRSEMNVSTLELGDSALYLCASSYSTGANSGYTFGSGTRLTVV.

The chain has TRBV3-1 (or the pseudogene TRBV3-2) and TRBJ2-3; TRBD1 matches 9 bases. CDR3 length: 16 amino acids. Germline CDR1 and CDR2: LGHDT and YNNKEL (reference sequence). Germline trimming cut 2 bases from V and 5 bases from J; bases unmatched to any gene: 8. CDR3 sequence: CASSQSGDRDLDTQYF. The CDR3 nucleotides are TGTGCCAGCAGCCAAAGCGGGGACAGGGATTTAGATACGCAGTATTTT.

CDR3 protein: CASSLERRGPQHF. Written as DNA, the CDR3 is TGTGCCAGCAGCTTGGAAAGGAGGGGGCCCCAGCATTTT. This chain links TRBV5-6 with TRBJ1-5, with D perhaps TRBD1 (5 bases). The CDR3 sequence is 13 residues long. Germline V gene lookup returns CDR1 SGHDT and CDR2 YYEEEE. Deletions cut 0 bases from V and 9 bases from J, with 10 bases between.

In its sample, this clone was seen once. The chain has TRBV4-3 and TRBJ1-2; tentatively, D is TRBD1 (6 bases). The V gene lost 1 base and the J gene lost 6 bases, with 21 bases spanning the gap. From germline, CDR1 is LGHNA and CDR2 YSLEER. There are 17 residues in the CDR3. DNA of the CDR3: TGCGCCAGCAGCCAAGGACTCCAGGCCGGGACAATGCATGGCTACACCTTC. This gives the protein CASSQGLQAGTMHGYTF.

The gene calls are TRBV19 and TRBJ2-7; D is possibly TRBD1 (6 bases). This CDR3 contains 14 residues. In germline, CDR1 is LNHDA, CDR2 SQIVND (reference sequence). V shed 3 bases and J shed 3 bases, with 12 bases lying between them. Here the CDR3 DNA reads TGTGCCAGTAGTATTTGGGGGCGAGACTACGAGCAGTACTTC. This codes for CASSIWGRDYEQYF.

The V gene is TRBV5-1, the J gene TRBJ1-2; no clear D gene. Trimming left V 0 bases short and J 8 bases short, with 14 bases between. The CDR3 covers 14 residues. Germline V gives CDR1 SGHRS, CDR2 YFSETQ. This CDR3 is CASSLGGPGGGYTF. The CDR3 DNA follows: TGCGCCAGCAGCTTGGGCGGCCCAGGTGGGGGCTACACCTTC.

The V gene is TRBV5-5, the J gene TRBJ1-2; D may be TRBD1 (5 bases). CDR3 size: 15 residues. Germline values: CDR1 SGHKS, CDR2 YYEKEE (reference sequence). Trimming pared 4 bases from V and 10 bases from J, leaving 23 bases between. The CDR3 is CASSLGLLGGFHYTF. The CDR3 region has the DNA TGTGCCAGCAGCCTGGGCTTGCTGGGGGGGTTTCACTACACCTTC.

The chain is built from TRBV7-2 and TRBJ2-1, with 11 bases matching TRBD2. This CDR3 region has 16 residues. Looked up from germline, CDR1 is SGHTA and CDR2 is FQGNSA. Trimming removed 6 bases from V and 3 bases from J; junction bases left unmatched: 7. The CDR3 here is CASRAVAGGIYNEQFF. The CDR3 region has the DNA TGTGCCAGCAGGGCGGTAGCGGGGGGGATCTACAATGAGCAGTTCTTC. Combining the CDR3 with reference TRBV7-2 and TRBJ2-1 gives the whole variable domain GAGVSQSPSNKVTEKGKDVELRCDPISGHTALYWYRQSLGQGLEFLIYFQGNSAPDKSGLPSDRFSAERTGGSVSTLTIQRTQQEDSAVYLCASRAVAGGIYNEQFFGPGTRLTVL.

The V call is TRBV4-1, the J call TRBJ2-1, with D possibly being TRBD1 or TRBD2 (6 bases each). Germline V gene sequence: CDR1 MGHRA, CDR2 YSYEKL. V was clipped by 0 bases and J by 9 bases, with 18 bases between them. The CDR3 is made up of 16 amino acids. This CDR3 is CASSQDTGALRGEQFF. The CDR3 DNA reads as TGCGCCAGCAGCCAAGATACGGGGGCCCTCCGAGGTGAGCAGTTCTTC.

The DNA for the CDR3 is TGTGCCAGAAACTACCAGGGGGCACTAAACTATGGCTACACCTTC. Translated, it gives CARNYQGALNYGYTF. The chain employs TRBV2 and TRBJ1-2; TRBD1 matches at 8 bases. Germline CDR1 SNHLY, CDR2 FYNNEI. This CDR3 region has 15 residues. With 9 bases clipped from V and 2 bases from J, the junction kept 11 bases outside the gene matches.

This chain uses TRBV6-6 with TRBJ1-2; 9 nucleotides agree with TRBD1. This CDR3 is 14 amino acids long. V lost 6 bases, J lost 5 bases, and 7 bases stayed unmatched. Germline V gene data show CDR1 as MNHNY and CDR2 as SVGAGI (reference sequence). The CDR3 spells CASRFPGTGYGYTF. For the CDR3, the DNA is TGTGCCAGCAGGTTTCCCGGGACAGGGTATGGCTACACCTTC.

The gene calls are TRBV5-6 and TRBJ1-4; D is unresolved. V was shortened by 0 bases and J by 0 bases, with 6 bases between the two germline ends. Germline lookup yields CDR1 SGHDT and CDR2 YYEEEE. The CDR3 covers 15 residues. CDR3 amino acids: CASSLVGSTNEKLFF. As DNA, the CDR3 is TGTGCCAGCAGCTTGGTCGGGTCAACTAATGAAAAACTGTTTTTT. Variable domain in full (rest from reference TRBV5-6 and TRBJ1-4): DAGVTQSPTHLIKTRGQQVTLRCSPKSGHDTVSWYQQALGQGPQFIFQYYEEEERQRGNFPDRFSGHQFPNYSSELNVNALLLGDSALYLCASSLVGSTNEKLFFGSGTQLSVL.